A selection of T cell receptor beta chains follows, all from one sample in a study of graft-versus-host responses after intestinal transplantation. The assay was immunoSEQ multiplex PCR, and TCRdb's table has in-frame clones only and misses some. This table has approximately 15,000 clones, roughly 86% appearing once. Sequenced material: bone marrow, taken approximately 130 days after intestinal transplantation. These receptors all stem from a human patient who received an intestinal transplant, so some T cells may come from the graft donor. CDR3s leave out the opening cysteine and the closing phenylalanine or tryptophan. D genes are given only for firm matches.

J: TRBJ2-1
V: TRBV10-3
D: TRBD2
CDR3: AISETRWTSGRVAYNEQF

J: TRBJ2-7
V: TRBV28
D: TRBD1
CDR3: ASSSGTGPYEQY

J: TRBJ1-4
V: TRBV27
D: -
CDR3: ASANKPPGTPNEKLF

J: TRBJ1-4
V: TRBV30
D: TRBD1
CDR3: AWSPGQKNEKLF

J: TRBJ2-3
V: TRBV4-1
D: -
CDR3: ASSHPLSRQGGDTQY

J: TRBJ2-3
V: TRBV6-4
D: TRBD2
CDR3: ASSGLAGGTDTQY

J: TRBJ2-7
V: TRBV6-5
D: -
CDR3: ASSYSGTWY

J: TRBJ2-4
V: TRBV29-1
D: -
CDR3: SVGTALAKNIQY

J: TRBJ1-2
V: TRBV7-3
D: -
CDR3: ASSLEGNGYT

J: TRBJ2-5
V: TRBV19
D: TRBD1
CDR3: ASSIDQGARETQY

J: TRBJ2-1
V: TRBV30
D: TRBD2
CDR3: AWKLGTSSYNEQF

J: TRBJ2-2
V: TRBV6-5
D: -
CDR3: ASSYSPTVGELF

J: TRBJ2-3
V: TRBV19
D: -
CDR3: ASSIRKYSADTQY

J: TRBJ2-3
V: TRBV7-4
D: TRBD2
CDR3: ASSLGGGIDTQY

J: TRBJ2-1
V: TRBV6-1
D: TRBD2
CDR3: ASSGLAHNEQF

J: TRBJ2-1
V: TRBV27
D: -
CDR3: ASSPGVSEQF

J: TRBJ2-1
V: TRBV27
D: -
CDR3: ASSLRTLYEEQF

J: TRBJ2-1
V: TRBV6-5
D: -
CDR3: ASSRDPAVNEQF

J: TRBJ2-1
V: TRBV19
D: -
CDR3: ASSISFGNEQF

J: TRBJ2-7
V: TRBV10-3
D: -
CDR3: AISETQGYEQY

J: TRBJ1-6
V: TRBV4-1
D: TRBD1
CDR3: ASSQEGTGEEESPLH

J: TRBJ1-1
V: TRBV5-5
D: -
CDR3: ASGLSPEDTEAF

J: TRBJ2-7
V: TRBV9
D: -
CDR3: ANSVRGDSSYEQY

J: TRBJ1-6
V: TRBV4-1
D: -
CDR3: ASSHLGSLPYNSPLH

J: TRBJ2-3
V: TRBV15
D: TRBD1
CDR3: ATSTTGEATDTQY

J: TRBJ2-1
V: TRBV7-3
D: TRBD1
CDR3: ASSLSPPGTGPYNEQF

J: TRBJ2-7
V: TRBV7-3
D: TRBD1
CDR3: ASSEGQGAYEQY

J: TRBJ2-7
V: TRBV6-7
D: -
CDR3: ASSYSAYSYEQY

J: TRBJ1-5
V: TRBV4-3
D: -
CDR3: ASSQGGGRNQPQH

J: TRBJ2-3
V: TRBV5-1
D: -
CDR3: ASSLGLSTDTQY

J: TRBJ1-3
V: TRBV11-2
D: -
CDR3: ASSLAPASGNTIY

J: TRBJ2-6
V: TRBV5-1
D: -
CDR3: ASSLRSNSGANVLT

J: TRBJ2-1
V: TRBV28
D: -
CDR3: ASTTDSPGGQF

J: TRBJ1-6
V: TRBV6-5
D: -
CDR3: ASSSQGPPLH

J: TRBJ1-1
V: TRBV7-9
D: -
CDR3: ASSLAQGEAF

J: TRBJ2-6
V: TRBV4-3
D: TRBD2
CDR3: ASSQTSGSGANVLT

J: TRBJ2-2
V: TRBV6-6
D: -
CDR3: ASSLPYSTGELF

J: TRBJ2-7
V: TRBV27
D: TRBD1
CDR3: ASSELGTGKTYEQY

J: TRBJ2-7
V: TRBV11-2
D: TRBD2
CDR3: ASSLGLAYEQY

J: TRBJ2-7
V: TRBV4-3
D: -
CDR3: ASSRGEETYEQY

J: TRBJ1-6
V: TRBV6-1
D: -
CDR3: ASKTGPSYNSPLH

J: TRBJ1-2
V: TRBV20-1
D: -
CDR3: SARVGDGYT

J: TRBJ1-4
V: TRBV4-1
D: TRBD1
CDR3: ASSRIDRGDEKLF

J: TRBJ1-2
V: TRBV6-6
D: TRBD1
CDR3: ASSYSARGSYGYT

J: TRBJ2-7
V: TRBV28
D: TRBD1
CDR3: ASSSGQGGEQY

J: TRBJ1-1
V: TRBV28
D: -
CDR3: ASSLILSGLGPSTEAF

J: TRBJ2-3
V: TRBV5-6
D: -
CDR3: ASSLLSLTDTQY

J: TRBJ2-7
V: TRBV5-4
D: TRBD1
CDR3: ASSLNRGGQY

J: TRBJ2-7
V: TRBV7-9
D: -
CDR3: ASSPEGYNSYEQY

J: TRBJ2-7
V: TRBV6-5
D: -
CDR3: ASSPRVALEQY

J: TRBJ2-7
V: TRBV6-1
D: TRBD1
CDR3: ASSLRTGSTYEQY

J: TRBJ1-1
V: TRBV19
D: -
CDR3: ASSIVEGRGAEAF

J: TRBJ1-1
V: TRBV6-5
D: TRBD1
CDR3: ASRHTGGSAPEAF

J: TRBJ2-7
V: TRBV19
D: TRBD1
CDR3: ASSDRTGVSYEQY